Included here is one T cell receptor (beta chain) sequence, with context. The CDR3 regions of TCR beta were amplified from RNA transcripts. Initially, a first-round RT-PCR of the TCR CDR3 employed the HTBI primer set. TCRdb reanalysed the multiplex PCR reads using MiXCR and keeps one entry per CDR3 protein. This table holds some 510,000 distinct CDR3 sequences, around 46% found once. This record belongs to a study of T cells in Graves' hyperthyroidism and ophthalmopathy. Exclusion of a patient resulted from uncontrolled infection, other autoimmune disease, pregnancy or lactation. This CDR3 comprises 18 residues. The germline gives CDR1 SNHLY, CDR2 FYNNEI. Trimming took 6 bases from V and 3 from J; bases not matched to a gene: 14.

This chain uses TRBV2 with TRBJ2-7; TRBD2 matches at 13 bases. The sequenced sample was peripheral blood or thyroid tissue (not recorded which). This clonotype originated in a woman aged 18-29 years with Graves' hyperthyroidism. The CDR3 bases are TGTGCCAGCAGCTTGGGACTAGCGGGATCAAACCGGGGCTACGAGCAGTACTTC. It specifies CASSLGLAGSNRGYEQYF. The full variable domain, completed using reference TRBV2 and TRBJ2-7, is EPEVTQTPSHQVTQMGQEVILRCVPISNHLYFYWYRQILGQKVEFLVSFYNNEISEKSEIFDDQFSVERPDGSNFTLKIRSTKLEDSAMYFCASSLGLAGSNRGYEQYFGPGTRLTVT.